Below are 11 T cell receptor beta chains sequenced from a single sample in a study of T cells in Graves' hyperthyroidism and ophthalmopathy. Authors of the study amplified TCR beta CDR3 regions from RNA transcripts. An initial round of RT-PCR targeting the TCR CDR3 relied on the HTBI primer set. TCRdb passed the multiplex PCR reads through MiXCR, listing each CDR3 protein once. The sample records a few hundred thousand distinct CDR3 sequences, around 45% being singletons. Sequenced material: peripheral blood or thyroid tissue (not recorded which). These receptors all come from a young woman with Graves' hyperthyroidism.

This clonotype appeared many times. The chain combines TRBV10-3 with TRBJ1-5, with D perhaps TRBD1 (6 bases). This CDR3 comprises 15 residues. CDR1 ENHRY and CDR2 SYGVKD come from the germline V gene. The V end was cut by 0 bases, the J end by 4 bases, with 10 bases between. CDR3 protein: CAISESGGGNQPQHF. In DNA, the CDR3 is TGTGCCATCAGTGAGTCGGGAGGGGGAAATCAGCCCCAGCATTTT.

The chain is built from TRBV2 and TRBJ1-1, with a tentative D call TRBD1 (6 bases). V was clipped by 6 bases and J by 7 bases, with 12 bases between them. The CDR3 covers 12 residues. Per the germline V gene, CDR1 is SNHLY and CDR2 is FYNNEI. The DNA for the CDR3 is TGTGCCAGCAGAGGGGGGTTTGGTGAAGCTTTCTTT. Amino acid sequence: CASRGGFGEAFF.

The chain recombines TRBV20-1 with TRBJ1-3, with 9 bases matching TRBD1. Germline CDR1 DFQATT, CDR2 SNEGSKA (reference sequence). Losses at the gene ends were 5 bases for V and 3 bases for J; bases not matched to a gene: 5. The CDR3 totals 14 residues. CDR3 sequence reads: CSAEPGQGGNTIYF. The DNA for the CDR3 is TGCAGTGCTGAACCGGGACAGGGTGGAAACACCATATATTTT.

The sample holds a few counts of this clonotype. The chain couples TRBV6-1 to TRBJ2-7; 13 bases line up with TRBD2. Per the germline V gene, CDR1 is MNHNS and CDR2 is SASEGT. Germline trimming cut 5 bases from V and 4 bases from J; bases unmatched to any gene: 8. The length of the CDR3 is 16 residues. The CDR3 here is CASSRWTSGSFYEQYF. CDR3 coding DNA: TGTGCCAGCAGTAGATGGACTAGCGGGAGCTTTTACGAGCAGTACTTC.

V and J are TRBV2 and TRBJ1-2; the D is unclear. Germline V gene lookup returns CDR1 SNHLY and CDR2 FYNNEI. CDR3 length: 15 amino acids. V lost 5 bases and J 8 bases, leaving 21 bases between the germline ends. CDR3 bases: TGTGCCAGCAGTACATCCGGGCCCCTCCTGCGGGGCTACACCTTC. This gives the protein CASSTSGPLLRGYTF.

This clonotype was picked up many times. This chain joins TRBV12-3 or TRBV12-4 and TRBJ1-2, with D maybe TRBD1 (6 bases). This CDR3 has 13 residues. Trimming took off 5 bases at V and 5 bases at J, with 12 bases between the two ends. CDR3 in amino acids: CASSPGVGYGYTF. CDR3 nucleotides: TGTGCCAGCAGTCCAGGGGTGGGGTATGGCTACACCTTC.

This clonotype has at least ten counts. The rearrangement uses TRBV7-9 and TRBJ1-2; TRBD1 matches at 8 bases. CDR1 SEHNR and CDR2 FQNEAQ come from the germline V gene (reference sequence). The J segment lost 6 bases and the V segment lost 1 base, leaving 7 bases of the junction unmatched. The CDR3 is made up of 15 amino acids. CDR3 sequence (DNA): TGTGCCAGCAGCTTAGTTCCCCAGGGGGCCGATGGCTACACCTTC. Its protein is CASSLVPQGADGYTF.

J is TRBJ1-1 and V is TRBV7-9; no reliable D call. Germline CDR1 reads SEHNR; CDR2 reads FQNEAQ (reference sequence). Trimming took off 5 bases at V and 3 bases at J, with 10 bases between the two ends. This CDR3 has 13 residues. The CDR3 DNA reads TGTGCCAGCAGCCCGGCTGGATACACTGAAGCTTTCTTT. Protein: CASSPAGYTEAFF.

The chain carries TRBV7-2 and TRBJ1-1; TRBD1 aligns across 7 bases. Trimming at V came to 5 bases and at J to 1 base, leaving 10 bases not matched to a gene. Germline-derived CDR1 and CDR2 are SGHTA and FQGNSA. This CDR3 region has 16 residues. DNA for the CDR3: TGTGCCAGCAGCCCGGGACAGCGCAGAACGAACACTGAAGCTTTCTTT. Protein: CASSPGQRRTNTEAFF.

This clonotype came up once. This rearrangement joins TRBV24-1 to TRBJ1-2; possibly TRBD1 for D (6 bases). Germline lookup yields CDR1 KGHDR and CDR2 SFDVKD. This CDR3 has 16 residues. Trimming took off 9 bases at V and 3 bases at J, with 22 bases between the two ends. This CDR3 is CATPPRTALLDYGYTF. The CDR3 DNA reads TGTGCCACCCCTCCTAGGACAGCCCTTCTGGACTATGGCTACACCTTC.

This clonotype was seen at least ten times. The genes are TRBV9 and TRBJ1-2, with D possibly being TRBD1 (5 bases). Trimming took off 3 bases at V and 8 bases at J, with 11 bases between the two ends. The CDR3 is 12 amino acids. Germline lookup yields CDR1 SGDLS and CDR2 YYNGEE. The CDR3, as DNA: TGTGCCAGCAGCGCCAGGGAGGGAGGCTACACCTTC. Translating it yields CASSAREGGYTF.